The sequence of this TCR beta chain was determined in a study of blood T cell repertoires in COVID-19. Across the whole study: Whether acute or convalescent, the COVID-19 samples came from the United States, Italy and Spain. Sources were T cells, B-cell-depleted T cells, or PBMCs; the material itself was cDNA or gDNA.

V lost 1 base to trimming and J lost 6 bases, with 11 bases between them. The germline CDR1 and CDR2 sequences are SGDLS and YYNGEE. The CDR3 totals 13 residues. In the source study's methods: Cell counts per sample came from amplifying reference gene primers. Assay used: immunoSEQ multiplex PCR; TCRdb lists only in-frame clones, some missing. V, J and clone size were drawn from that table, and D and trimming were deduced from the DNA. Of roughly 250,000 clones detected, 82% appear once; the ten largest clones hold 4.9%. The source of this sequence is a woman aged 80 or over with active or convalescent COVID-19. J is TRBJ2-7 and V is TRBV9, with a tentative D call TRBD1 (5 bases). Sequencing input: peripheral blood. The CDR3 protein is CASSVQGASEQYF. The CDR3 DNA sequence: TGTGCCAGCAGCGTACAAGGGGCCTCCGAGCAGTACTTC. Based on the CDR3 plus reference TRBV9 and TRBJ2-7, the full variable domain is DSGVTQTPKHLITATGQRVTLRCSPRSGDLSVYWYQQSLDQGLQFLIQYYNGEERAKGNILERFSAQQFPDLHSELNLSSLELGDSALYFCASSVQGASEQYFGPGTRLTVT.